This TCR beta chain was obtained from a study of beta chain features in type 1 diabetes (dated by TCRdb to about 2018). About the investigation overall: Mean age, gender distribution, total cell number and subset yield were not different between patients and healthy donors. Regulatory and stem cell-like memory subsets were obtained from only 8 patients and roughly eight healthy donors, while naive and central memory subsets were obtained from all 28 donors. In the study, recently diagnosed type 1 diabetes patients and matched healthy donors were compared on the TCRB repertoires of their sorted circulating CD4+ T cell subsets. A total of 85 million to 140 million sorted cells were examined across all samples, and a strong correlation was observed between cell number per subset and RNA yield. Here is what the overall study found, with its caveats: PCR might favor shorter templates, but patient and control samples were amplified and corrected together, so any skew would affect both groups equally. The naive, central memory and regulatory TCRB repertoires appeared to resemble one another more closely among patients than among healthy donors. Because small numbers of individuals were included in the HLA sub-analyses, any influence of HLA type on TCRB rearrangement was left unresolved. Fewer insertions and more nucleotide deletions at VDJ recombination sites were observed in patients with type 1 diabetes, implying thymic rearrangement abnormalities. Because cDNA was sequenced instead of genomic DNA, activated cells with high expression could be over-represented, although the groups did not differ in activation or CD3 levels. Type 1 diabetes patients showed a moderate but significant shortening of TCRB CDR3 length in all four CD4+ subsets.

A single peripheral blood draw of about 116 mL on average was collected from each donor into heparinised tubes. Using a panel that included CD45RO, CCR7, CD25, CD127, CD95 and CD27, naive, central memory, regulatory and stem cell-like memory CD4+ T cells were sorted on a BD FACSAria II. Every sorted population had a purity above 95%. Right away, PBMCs were isolated by Lymphoprep density gradient centrifugation and were stained directly, with no culture step. Samples were stained and sorted in pairs, with one healthy donor and one patient per experiment, so that batch effects were minimized. On this clone itself: This clone's antigen is unknown. Base qualities are not at hand, and no much larger clone is one base apart.

CDR1 SGHRS and CDR2 YFSETQ are derived from the germline V gene. V is cut by 0 bases and J by 8 bases, and the space between the germline ends is 12 bases. The CDR3 measures 14 amino acids from cysteine to phenylalanine. The DNA shown is the 42-base CDR3, in frame from base 1. The entire amount of isolated RNA was reverse transcribed using the High Capacity cDNA Reverse Transcription Kit, so the sequenced TCRB transcripts were expressed ones. Deep immunoSEQ sequencing was performed on naive, central memory and regulatory T cell samples, with an average of about 4 million total reads per sample. Sorted cells were lysed in RLT buffer, and RNA was extracted using DNase-treated RNeasy Micro or Mini kits according to cell number. Each cell subset was processed separately to prevent cross-contamination, with patient and healthy donor samples processed together. The immunoSEQ multiplex PCR was used to amplify TCRB sequences from cDNA, yielding 87-bp fragments that span the CDR3 region. The amplicons were sequenced using the Illumina HiSeq platform. On the study's bioinformatics: PCR bias was corrected computationally using synthetic template baselines, and reads within Hamming distance 2 were collapsed, with unmergeable singletons discarded. Reads were aligned to IMGT to assign V, D and J genes, CDR3 length, and insertions or deletions at six rearrangement sites. Within each subset, clonotype counts were normalized to the number of sorted cells before true diversity and Gini coefficients were calculated with the tcR R package. The overlap coefficient, calculated on TCRB nucleotide sequences, was used to quantify repertoire sharing. Out-of-frame TCRB sequences from naive cells were analyzed as a proxy for the pre-selection repertoire. The table was pulled from immuneACCESS by TCRdb, which kept in-frame rearrangements only. Such tables lose some clones; where checked, under half of the loss comes from unresolved V genes, and the rest has no known cause. V, J and clone size are those of that table, while D and trimming were read from the DNA. In all, the sample holds about 330,000 clones, and 11% of those were seen once. 0.015% of the sample rests with the top ten.

The receptor was derived from a woman in her 30s in good health. What was sequenced was naive CD4+ T cells from blood. The cell subset or site label, read with the paper, signifies: true naive CD4+ T cells. The sequence joins TRBV5-1 to TRBJ2-1; a confident D gene designation cannot be given. The DNA reads TGCGCCAGCAGCTTGGCCGATAGTGTTGATGAGCAGTTCTTC. Translated, it gives CASSLADSVDEQFF. The reference TRBV5-1 and TRBJ2-1 proteins fill in what lies around the CDR3, so the full variable domain reads KAGVTQTPRYLIKTRGQQVTLSCSPISGHRSVSWYQQTPGQGLQFLFEYFSETQRNKGNFPGRFSGRQFSNSRSEMNVSTLELGDSALYLCASSLADSVDEQFFGPGTRLTVL.